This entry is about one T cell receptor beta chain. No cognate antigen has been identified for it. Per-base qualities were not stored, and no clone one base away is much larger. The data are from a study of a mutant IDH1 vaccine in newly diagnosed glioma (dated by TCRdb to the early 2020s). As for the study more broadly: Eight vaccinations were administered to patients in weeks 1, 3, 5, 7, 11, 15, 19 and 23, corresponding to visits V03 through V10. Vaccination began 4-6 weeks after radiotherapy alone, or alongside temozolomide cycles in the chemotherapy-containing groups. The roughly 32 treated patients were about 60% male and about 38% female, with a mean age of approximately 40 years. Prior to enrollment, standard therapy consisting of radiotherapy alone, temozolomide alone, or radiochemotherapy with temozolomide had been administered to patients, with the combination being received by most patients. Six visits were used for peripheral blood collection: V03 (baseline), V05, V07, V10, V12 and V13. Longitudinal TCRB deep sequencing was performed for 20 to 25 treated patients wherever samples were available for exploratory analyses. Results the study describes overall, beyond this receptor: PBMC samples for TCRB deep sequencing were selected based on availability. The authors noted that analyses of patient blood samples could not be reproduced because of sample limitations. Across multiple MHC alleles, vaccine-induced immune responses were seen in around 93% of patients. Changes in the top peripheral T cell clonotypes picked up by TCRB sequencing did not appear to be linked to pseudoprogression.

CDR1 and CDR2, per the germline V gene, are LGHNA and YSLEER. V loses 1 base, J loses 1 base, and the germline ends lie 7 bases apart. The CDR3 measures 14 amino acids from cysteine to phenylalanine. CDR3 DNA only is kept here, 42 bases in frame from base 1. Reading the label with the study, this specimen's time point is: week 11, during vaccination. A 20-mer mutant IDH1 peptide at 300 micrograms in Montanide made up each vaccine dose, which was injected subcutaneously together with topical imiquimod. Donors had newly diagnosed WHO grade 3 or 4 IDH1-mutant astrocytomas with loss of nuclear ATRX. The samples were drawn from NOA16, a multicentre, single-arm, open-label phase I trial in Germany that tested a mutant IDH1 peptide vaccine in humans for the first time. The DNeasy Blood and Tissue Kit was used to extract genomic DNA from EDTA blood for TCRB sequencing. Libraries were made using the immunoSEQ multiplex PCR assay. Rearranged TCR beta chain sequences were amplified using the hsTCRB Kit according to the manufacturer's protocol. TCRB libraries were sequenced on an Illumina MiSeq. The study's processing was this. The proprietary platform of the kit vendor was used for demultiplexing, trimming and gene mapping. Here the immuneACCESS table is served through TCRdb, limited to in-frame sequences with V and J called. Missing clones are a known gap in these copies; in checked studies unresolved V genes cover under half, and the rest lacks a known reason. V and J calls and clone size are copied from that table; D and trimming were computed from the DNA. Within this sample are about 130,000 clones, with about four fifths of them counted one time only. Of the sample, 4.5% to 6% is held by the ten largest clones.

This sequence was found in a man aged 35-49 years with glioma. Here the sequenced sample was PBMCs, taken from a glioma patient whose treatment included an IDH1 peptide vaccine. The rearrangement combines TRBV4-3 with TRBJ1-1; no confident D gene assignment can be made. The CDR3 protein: CASSQVTKNTEAFF. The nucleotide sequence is TGCGCCAGCAGCCAAGTTACGAAGAACACTGAAGCTTTCTTT.